This record looks at one T cell receptor (beta chain) sequence and its context. Its antigen is not known. The V gene's germline CDR1 is SGDLS and CDR2 YYNGEE. This CDR3 spans 16 amino acids. Deletions cut 6 bases from V and 8 bases from J, with 26 bases between. This entry is derived from a study of T cell responses to AZD1222 COVID-19 vaccine. TCRdb keeps only in-frame clones here, not all; method: immunoSEQ multiplex PCR. The top ten hold 18% of the sample, which has roughly 97,000 clones, approximately 90% seen once. Study-level points and caveats: The repertoires were collected only after the peak T cell response. Most donors were white British, females outnumbered males, and clonal diversity was possibly underestimated. Reportedly, nearly half the spike-specific TCRs target unmutated variant regions. At 160-218 and 743-854, vaccine-associated CD4 TCRs were dominant, and they spanned spike.

The material was peripheral blood, obtained on day 0 of AZD1222 vaccination. V usage is TRBV9 and J usage is TRBJ1-1; perhaps TRBD1 as D (6 bases). This TCR was recovered from an adult in good health. The CDR3 DNA follows: TGTGCCAGCACCAAGGGGGTCGGGGGTAGAACTGGGGAAGCTTTCTTT. Amino acid sequence: CASTKGVGGRTGEAFF. The whole variable domain, remainder taken from reference TRBV9 and TRBJ1-1, is DSGVTQTPKHLITATGQRVTLRCSPRSGDLSVYWYQQSLDQGLQFLIQYYNGEERAKGNILERFSAQQFPDLHSELNLSSLELGDSALYFCASTKGVGGRTGEAFFGQGTRLTVV.